The source of this TCR beta chain is a study of T cell clonotyping in hematopoietic cell transplantation (dated by TCRdb to about 2021). Concerning the study at large: Pretransplant samples from recipients were collected after cytoreduction. Recruitment of patients was conducted between 2015 and January 2017, and follow-up was continued until September 2020 or death. A total of 130 to 150 blood samples were gathered in the study from roughly 37 consecutive transplant recipients along with their related donors. What the study reported, not specific to this receptor: Overlap with donor repertoires was found for only a small fraction of recipient repertoires, with over 95% found to appear de novo at the given depth. A decrease in recipient TCR diversity was observed after transplant, and a progressive increase in pathologically expanded clonotypes was seen from day 30 to day 180. Inverse Simpson Index values from donors and from recipients before transplant predicted broader TCR repertoire diversity after transplant. The sample size was limited and the cells went unsorted, which meant the CD4 and CD8 repertoire contributions could not be told apart.

The sample's time point label, in plain terms: recipient sample about 28 days before transplant, after cytoreduction. Blood from recipients was drawn roughly 28 days before transplant, then again at days 30, 100 and 180 after transplant. Using Nuclei Lysis Solution, genomic DNA was extracted from unfractionated peripheral blood mononuclear cells that were either fresh or cryopreserved. A word on this clone: The target of this receptor is not known. No clone much larger than this one lies a single base away; base qualities are absent.

Based on the germline V gene, the CDR1 and CDR2 sequences are SGHDT and YYEEEE. The germline V end is reduced by 0 bases and the J end by 5 bases; junction bases left unmatched: 5. Spanning cysteine to phenylalanine, the CDR3 consists of 15 amino acids. Of all the DNA, just the CDR3 is kept, 45 bases in frame from base 1. With the immunoSEQ assay, which is a bias-controlled multiplex PCR relying on V- and J-specific primers, TCR beta CDR3 regions were amplified from genomic DNA. In a second PCR step, the CDR3 amplicons were tagged with a proprietary barcode plus Illumina adapter sequences. An Illumina MiSeq instrument was used to sequence the CDR3 libraries. The original pipeline was this. Export and quality control were done with immunoSEQ Analyzer 3.0, while downstream analyses used R Bioconductor and Immunarch. Only productive rearrangements in the normalized downsampled data set went into calculating the repertoire metrics. In the normalized cohort, a clonotype counted as pathologically expanded if the clonotype was larger than 5 templates. The Inverse Simpson Index was used to measure repertoire diversity. To capture all clonotypes, the CMV-specificity analyses were run on the non-normalized data set. TCRdb mirrors the immuneACCESS table, restricted to in-frame sequences. Some clones are absent from its copies; in checked studies, under half trace to an unresolved V gene, and the reason for the others is unknown. D and trimming come from the DNA, and the V and J calls and clone size come from that table. Within this sample are 25,000 to 30,000 clones, with around 80% of them counted one time only. The ten largest clones add up to around 7% of the sample.

This TCR came from a woman aged 25-40 years with chronic myeloid leukemia. Some clones in this sample may be carry-over from other donors' samples. The source material was peripheral blood mononuclear cells, sampled before stem cell transplant. The chain employs TRBV5-6 and TRBJ2-5; TRBD2 agrees with 9 junctional bases. The sequenced DNA: TGTGCCAGCAGCTTGGTTGCGGGGGGGCGTGAGACCCAGTACTTC. This yields the protein CASSLVAGGRETQYF.